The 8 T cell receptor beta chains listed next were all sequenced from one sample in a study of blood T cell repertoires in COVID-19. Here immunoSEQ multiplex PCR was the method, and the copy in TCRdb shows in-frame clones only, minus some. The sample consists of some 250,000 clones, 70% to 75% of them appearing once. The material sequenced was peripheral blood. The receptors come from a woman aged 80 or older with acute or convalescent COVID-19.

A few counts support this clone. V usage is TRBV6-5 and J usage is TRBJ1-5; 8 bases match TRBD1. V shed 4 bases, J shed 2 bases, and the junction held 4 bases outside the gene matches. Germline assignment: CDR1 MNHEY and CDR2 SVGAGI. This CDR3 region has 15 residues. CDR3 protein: CASSSTGGRNQPQHF. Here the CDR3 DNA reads TGTGCCAGCAGTTCAACAGGGGGACGCAATCAGCCCCAGCATTTT.

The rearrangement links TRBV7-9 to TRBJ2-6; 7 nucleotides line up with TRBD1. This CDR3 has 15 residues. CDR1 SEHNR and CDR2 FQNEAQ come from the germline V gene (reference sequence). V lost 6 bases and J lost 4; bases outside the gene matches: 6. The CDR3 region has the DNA TGTGCCAGCAGGGAGGACAGGCTAGGGGCCAACGTCCTGACTTTC. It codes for CASREDRLGANVLTF.

The DNA of the CDR3 is TGTGCCAGCAGCTTAGAAGTGTGGGTGGGCCCCTATGGCTACACCTTC. It translates to CASSLEVWVGPYGYTF. The genes are TRBV7-2 and TRBJ1-2; D is unclear. V lost 1 base, J lost 4 bases, and 16 bases lay in between. CDR3 size: 16 residues. The germline gives CDR1 SGHTA, CDR2 FQGNSA.

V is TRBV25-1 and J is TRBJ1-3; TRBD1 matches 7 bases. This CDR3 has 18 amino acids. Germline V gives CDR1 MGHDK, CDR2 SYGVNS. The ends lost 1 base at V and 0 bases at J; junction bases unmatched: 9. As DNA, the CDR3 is TGTGCCAGCAGTGAATTGGGGGGACAGAGGAACTCTGGAAACACCATATATTTT. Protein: CASSELGGQRNSGNTIYF.

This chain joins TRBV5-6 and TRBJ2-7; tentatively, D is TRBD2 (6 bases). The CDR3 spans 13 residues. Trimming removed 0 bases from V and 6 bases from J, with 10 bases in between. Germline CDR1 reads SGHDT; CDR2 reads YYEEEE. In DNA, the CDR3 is TGTGCCAGCAGCTTGGGGGGACTCGGCGAGCAGTACTTC. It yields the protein CASSLGGLGEQYF.

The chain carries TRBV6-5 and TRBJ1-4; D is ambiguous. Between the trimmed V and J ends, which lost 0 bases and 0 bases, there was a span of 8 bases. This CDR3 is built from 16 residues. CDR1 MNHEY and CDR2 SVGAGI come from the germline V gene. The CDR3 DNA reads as TGTGCCAGCAGTTACTCGCAAGCCGCAACTAATGAAAAACTGTTTTTT. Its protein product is CASSYSQAATNEKLFF.

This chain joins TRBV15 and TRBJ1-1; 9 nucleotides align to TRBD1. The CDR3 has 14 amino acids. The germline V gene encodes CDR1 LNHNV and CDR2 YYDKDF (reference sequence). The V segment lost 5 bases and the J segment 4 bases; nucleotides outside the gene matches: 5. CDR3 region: CATSRQTGGTEAFF. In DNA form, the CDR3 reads TGTGCCACCAGCCGGCAGACAGGGGGCACTGAAGCTTTCTTT.

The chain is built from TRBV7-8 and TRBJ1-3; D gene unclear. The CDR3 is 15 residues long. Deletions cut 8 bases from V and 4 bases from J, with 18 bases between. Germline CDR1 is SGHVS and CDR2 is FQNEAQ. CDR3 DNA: TGTGCCAGCTCCCCCGTGGCGGGCTTGGGAAACACCATATATTTT. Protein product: CASSPVAGLGNTIYF.